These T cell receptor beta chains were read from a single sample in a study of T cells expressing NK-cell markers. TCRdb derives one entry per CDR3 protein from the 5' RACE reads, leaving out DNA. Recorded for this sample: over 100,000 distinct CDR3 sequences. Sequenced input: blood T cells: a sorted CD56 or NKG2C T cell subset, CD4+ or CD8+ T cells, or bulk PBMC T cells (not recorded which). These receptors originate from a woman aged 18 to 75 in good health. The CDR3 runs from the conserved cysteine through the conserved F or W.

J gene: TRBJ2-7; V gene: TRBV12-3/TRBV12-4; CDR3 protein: CASSYGILYEQYF
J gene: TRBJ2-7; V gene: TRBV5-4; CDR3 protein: CASSLVGPTYEQYF
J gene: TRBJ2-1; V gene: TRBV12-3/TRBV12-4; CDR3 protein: CASSLPVAANEQFF
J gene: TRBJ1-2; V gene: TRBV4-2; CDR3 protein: CASSQEGAGYGYTF
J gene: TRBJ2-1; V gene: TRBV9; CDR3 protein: CASSPWTSGNEQFF
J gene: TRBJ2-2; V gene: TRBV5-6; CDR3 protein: CASAGTANTGELFF
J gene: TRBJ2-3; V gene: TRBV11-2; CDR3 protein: CASSLDWDHPFQYF
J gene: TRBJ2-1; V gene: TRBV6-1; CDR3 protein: CASTTGLAGYNEQFF
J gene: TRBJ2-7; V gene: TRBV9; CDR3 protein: CASSVDGLANEQYF
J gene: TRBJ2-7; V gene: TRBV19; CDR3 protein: CASSPWTSGIEEQYF
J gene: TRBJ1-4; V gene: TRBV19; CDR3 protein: CASTTTLEEKLFF
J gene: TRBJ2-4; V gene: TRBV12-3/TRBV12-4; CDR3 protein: CASSPTSVNIQYF
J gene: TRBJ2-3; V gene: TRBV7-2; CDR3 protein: CASSPGLSSTDTQYF
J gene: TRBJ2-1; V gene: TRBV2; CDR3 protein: CARGLPTYNEQFF
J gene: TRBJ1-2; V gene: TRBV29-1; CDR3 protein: CSVAGQGDGYTF
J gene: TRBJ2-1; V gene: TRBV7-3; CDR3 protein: CASSGNLNEQFF
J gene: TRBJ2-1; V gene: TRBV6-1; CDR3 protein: CASRLAGGYEQFF
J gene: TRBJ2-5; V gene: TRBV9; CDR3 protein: CASSAVDRGGETQYF
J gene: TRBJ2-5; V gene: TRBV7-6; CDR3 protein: CASSLARRAGETQYF
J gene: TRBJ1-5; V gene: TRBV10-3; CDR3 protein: CAISEGGLTNQPQHF
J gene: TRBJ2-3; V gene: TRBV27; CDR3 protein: CASSPFGDTQYF
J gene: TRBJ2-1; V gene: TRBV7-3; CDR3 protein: CASSSSLPGESNEQFF
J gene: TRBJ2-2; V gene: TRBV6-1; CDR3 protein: CASRPLAGGRTNTGELFF
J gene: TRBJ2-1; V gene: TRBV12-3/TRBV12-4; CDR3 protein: CASIPGAGGSNEQFF
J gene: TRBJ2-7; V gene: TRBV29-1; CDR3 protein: CSVEAGQGYEQYF
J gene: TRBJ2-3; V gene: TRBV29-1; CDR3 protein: CSPRLGGGPDTQYF
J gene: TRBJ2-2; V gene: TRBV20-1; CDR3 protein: CSAHDRVNTGELFF
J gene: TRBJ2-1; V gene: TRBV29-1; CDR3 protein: CSVGGLAGTSLYNEQFF
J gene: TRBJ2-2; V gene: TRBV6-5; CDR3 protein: CASSYSAASGGPNTGELFF
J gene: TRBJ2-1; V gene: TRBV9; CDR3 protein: CASSVGLGLDEQFF
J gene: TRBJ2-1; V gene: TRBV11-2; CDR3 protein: CASTQSPLAGGLYNEQFF
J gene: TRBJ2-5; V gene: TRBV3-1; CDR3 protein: CASSHLAGGQETQYF
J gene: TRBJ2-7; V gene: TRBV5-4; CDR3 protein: CASSSTTGEEQYF
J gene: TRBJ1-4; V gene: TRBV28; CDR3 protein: CASSPPPTDLNEKLFF
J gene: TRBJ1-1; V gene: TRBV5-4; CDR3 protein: CASSPPGVGSGEAFF